The T cell receptor (beta chain) under discussion was sequenced for a study of OX40 agonist ivuxolimab in advanced cancers. Whole-study context: Participants averaged 60 years of age (range about 23 to 80) and were 82.7% male. Of the participants, approximately 44% had some prior anti-PD-1, anti-PD-L1 or anti-CTLA-4 therapy, which was allowed.

As regards this clone: The target antigen is unknown.

V lost 4 bases and J 6 bases, leaving 19 bases between the germline ends. The CDR3 extends over 15 amino acids. CDR1 and CDR2 (germline): SGHRS, YFSETQ. The study, taken as a whole, reports: In CD8+ T cells, expanded clones were on average more numerous than in CD4+.

The repertoire was sequenced with immunoSEQ multiplex PCR; TCRdb's copy has only in-frame clones and lacks some. The data hold under 85,000 clones, with about 78% observed a single time. This receptor was identified in an adult with an advanced solid tumor such as melanoma, head and neck, liver or kidney cancer. The specimen was CD4+ or CD8+ T cells sorted from blood, collected in a trial of the OX40 agonist ivuxolimab. The chain carries TRBV5-1 and TRBJ1-2; a weak D match, TRBD1 (5 bases). This chain's CDR3 is CASSMGPGSTNGYTF. The CDR3, as DNA: TGCGCCAGCAGCATGGGACCGGGTTCTACAAATGGCTACACCTTC.